This T cell receptor beta chain was retrieved from a study of T cells expressing NK-cell markers. CDR3 length: 15 residues. Germline CDR1 and CDR2: ENHRY and SYGVKD. With UMIs, 5'RACE template switching was used to make TCR beta cDNA. TCRdb reworked the 5' RACE reads into one entry per CDR3 protein, no DNA. This repertoire includes about 460,000 distinct CDR3 sequences. The V and J genes are TRBV10-3 and TRBJ2-5; the TRBD1 assignment by TCRdb is unverifiable without DNA. The receptor's source is a woman in her 50s in good health. The sequencing sample was made of blood T cells: a sorted CD56 or NKG2C T cell subset, CD4+ or CD8+ T cells, or bulk PBMC T cells (not recorded which). CDR3: CAISNLQGARKTQYF.